What follows are 20 T cell receptor beta chains derived from one specimen sequenced in a study of T cell responses to AZD1222 COVID-19 vaccine. Generated by immunoSEQ multiplex PCR, the TCRdb table keeps only in-frame clones and is missing some. The sample consists of 150,000 to 200,000 clones, 92% of them appearing once. The material sequenced was peripheral blood, taken on day 0 of AZD1222 vaccination. Source of these receptors: an adult in good health.

This CDR3 reads CASGGDSSYEQYF. For the CDR3, the DNA is TGTGCCAGCGGGGGGGACAGCTCCTACGAGCAGTACTTC. The chain is built from TRBV12-3 or TRBV12-4 and TRBJ2-7; perhaps D is TRBD1 or TRBD2 (7 bases each). The CDR3 runs to 13 residues. Trimming removed 8 bases from V and 0 bases from J, with 11 bases in between.

V is TRBV3-1 (or the pseudogene TRBV3-2) and J is TRBJ2-2; TRBD2 matches at 7 bases. Per the germline V gene, CDR1 is LGHDT and CDR2 is YNNKEL (reference sequence). This CDR3 contains 18 residues. V lost 4 bases and J lost 6; bases outside the gene matches: 17. DNA of the CDR3: TGTGCCAGCAGCCTCCCGGGGTGGGAGGGAGTAGCTCCCGGGGAGCTGTTTTTT. Encoded protein: CASSLPGWEGVAPGELFF.

CDR3 residues: CASSSAQGDTQYF. The CDR3 coding sequence is TGTGCCAGCAGCTCCGCTCAAGGGGATACGCAGTATTTT. The genes are TRBV7-3 and TRBJ2-3; the D is unclear. Germline CDR1 is SGHTA and CDR2 is FQGTGA. This CDR3 has 13 residues. The V end was cut by 4 bases, the J end by 6 bases, with 11 bases between. Complete variable domain (other parts from reference TRBV7-3 and TRBJ2-3): GAGVSQTPSNKVTEKGKYVELRCDPISGHTALYWYRQSLGQGPEFLIYFQGTGAADDSGLPNDRFFAVRPEGSVSTLKIQRTERGDSAVYLCASSSAQGDTQYFGPGTRLTVL.

For the CDR3, the DNA is TGTGCCAGCCACAGTGGGCTCTCTGGAAACACCATATATTTT. Amino acid sequence: CASHSGLSGNTIYF. The J gene is TRBJ1-3, the V gene TRBV2, with D unclear. Between the trimmed V and J ends, which lost 8 bases and 0 bases, there was a span of 11 bases. The length of the CDR3 is 14 residues. The germline V gene has CDR1 SNHLY and CDR2 FYNNEI.

This rearrangement joins TRBV19 to TRBJ1-1; D is possibly TRBD1 (5 bases). Trimming cost V 3 bases and J 3 bases, with 14 bases left between them. This CDR3 has 15 residues. Germline assignment: CDR1 LNHDA and CDR2 SQIVND (reference sequence). CDR3 loop: CASSISQGRDTEAFF. CDR3 DNA sequence: TGTGCCAGTAGTATTTCGCAGGGTAGGGACACTGAAGCTTTCTTT. Supplemented by reference TRBV19 and TRBJ1-1, the full variable domain reads DGGITQSPKYLFRKEGQNVTLSCEQNLNHDAMYWYRQDPGQGLRLIYYSQIVNDFQKGDIAEGYSVSREKKESFPLTVTSAQKNPTAFYLCASSISQGRDTEAFFGQGTRLTVV.

Notes on this clone: The same CDR3 can be traced to other DNA sequences in this sample. J is TRBJ2-3 and V is TRBV3-1 (or the pseudogene TRBV3-2); no clear D gene. The CDR3 spans 12 residues. In germline, CDR1 is LGHDT, CDR2 YNNKEL (reference sequence). The V end was cut by 8 bases, the J end by 2 bases, with 8 bases between. CDR3: CASSQATDTQYF. The CDR3 bases are TGTGCCAGCTCTCAAGCCACAGATACGCAGTATTTT.

The chain recombines TRBV7-9 with TRBJ1-1, with D maybe TRBD1 (6 bases). The CDR3 loop spans 12 amino acids. V shed 5 bases and J shed 4 bases, with 8 bases lying between them. The germline V gene has CDR1 SEHNR and CDR2 FQNEAQ (reference sequence). The CDR3 here is CASSKQGTEAFF. The CDR3 coding sequence is TGTGCCAGCAGCAAACAGGGCACTGAAGCTTTCTTT.

The chain has TRBV10-2 and TRBJ1-6; 7 nucleotides agree with TRBD1. Trimming took 7 bases from V and 1 from J; bases not matched to a gene: 4. There are 15 residues in the CDR3. The V gene's germline CDR1 is WSHSY and CDR2 SAAADI. The CDR3 bases are TGCGCCAGCACCAACAGGGGTTCCTATAATTCACCCCTCCACTTT. It translates to CASTNRGSYNSPLHF.

The genes are TRBV20-1 and TRBJ2-3; 11 bases agree with TRBD2. Germline CDR1 reads DFQATT; CDR2 reads SNEGSKA (reference sequence). V lost 3 bases and J lost 4; bases outside the gene matches: 6. This CDR3 spans 15 amino acids. The CDR3 coding sequence is TGCAGTGCTAGTGCCCCTAGCGGGAGGTCAGATACGCAGTATTTT. Translation: CSASAPSGRSDTQYF.

This clone is a singleton in its sample. The rearrangement links TRBV11-2 to TRBJ2-3; 12 bases line up with TRBD2. Unmatched junction bases numbered 8, after V lost 7 bases and J lost 3 bases. In germline, CDR1 is SGHAT, CDR2 FQNNGV. The CDR3 sequence is 16 residues long. In DNA form, the CDR3 reads TGTGCCAGCACCCGGACTAGCGGGGTGAGAACAGATACGCAGTATTTT. Translating gives CASTRTSGVRTDTQYF.

This chain links TRBV4-2 with TRBJ2-7; 8 bases align to TRBD2. The ends lost 0 bases at V and 4 bases at J; junction bases unmatched: 8. The V gene's germline CDR1 is LGHNA and CDR2 YNFKEQ. The CDR3 extends over 16 amino acids. DNA for the CDR3: TGTGCCAGCAGCCAAGATCGGGCGGGAGGAGTGTACGAGCAGTACTTC. Its translation is CASSQDRAGGVYEQYF.

The chain uses TRBV2 and TRBJ2-1; no clear D gene. Germline-derived CDR1 and CDR2 are SNHLY and FYNNEI. Trimming shortened V by 8 bases and J by 7 bases, and 9 bases separated the two germline ends. The CDR3 covers 11 residues. CDR3 loop: CASRIWNEQFF. The CDR3 region has the DNA TGTGCCAGCCGAATCTGGAATGAGCAGTTCTTC.

This chain uses TRBV30 with TRBJ2-2; the D is unclear. This CDR3 region has 15 residues. V was pared by 0 bases and J by 6 bases, with 14 bases between. The germline gives CDR1 GTSNPN, CDR2 SVGIG (reference sequence). In nucleotides, the CDR3 is TGTGCCTGGAGTGTACAAGGAGCAGAGTCCGGGGAGCTGTTTTTT. Amino acids: CAWSVQGAESGELFF.

V and J are TRBV18 and TRBJ1-2; D is undetermined. V was clipped by 6 bases and J by 2 bases, with 16 bases between them. The CDR3 is 15 residues long. CDR1 is KGHSH, CDR2 LQKENI, per germline. The CDR3, as DNA: TGTGCCAGCTCCCGATTAATACACGAGAACTATGGCTACACCTTC. Translated, it gives CASSRLIHENYGYTF.

The chain carries TRBV7-2 and TRBJ2-7; no firm D call. CDR3 size: 12 residues. Germline loops: CDR1 SGHTA, CDR2 FQGNSA. Trimming took off 5 bases at V and 0 bases at J, with 5 bases between the two ends. As DNA, the CDR3 is TGTGCCAGCAGCCCGAGCTCCTACGAGCAGTACTTC. Its translation: CASSPSSYEQYF. The whole variable domain, remainder taken from reference TRBV7-2 and TRBJ2-7, is GAGVSQSPSNKVTEKGKDVELRCDPISGHTALYWYRQSLGQGLEFLIYFQGNSAPDKSGLPSDRFSAERTGGSVSTLTIQRTQQEDSAVYLCASSPSSYEQYFGPGTRLTVT.

The genes are TRBV15 and TRBJ2-7; 10 nucleotides agree with TRBD2. This CDR3 contains 15 residues. Germline lookup yields CDR1 LNHNV and CDR2 YYDKDF (reference sequence). The V gene end was trimmed by 9 bases and the J gene end by 4 bases; junction bases not matched to a gene: 12. The CDR3 spells CATATIAGGPYEQYF. CDR3 DNA sequence: TGTGCCACTGCTACTATAGCGGGAGGTCCGTACGAGCAGTACTTC.

The V call is TRBV20-1, the J call TRBJ1-2; D is possibly TRBD1 (5 bases). The CDR3 is made up of 11 amino acids. Trimming stripped 3 bases from V and 8 bases from J, with 10 bases between. Germline V lookup: CDR1 DFQATT, CDR2 SNEGSKA (reference sequence). In DNA form, the CDR3 reads TGCAGTGCTAGGGCAGGGTTCGGCTACACCTTC. It translates to CSARAGFGYTF.

V usage is TRBV25-1 and J usage is TRBJ1-6, with TRBD1 matching 9 bases. This CDR3 spans 14 amino acids. The V and J ends lost 7 bases and 10 bases, in that order; junction bases with no gene match: 8. Germline CDR1 is MGHDK and CDR2 is SYGVNS. CDR3 protein: CASTPGQGQSPLHF. In nucleotides, the CDR3 is TGTGCCAGCACACCGGGACAGGGTCAATCACCCCTCCACTTT.

The gene calls are TRBV4-1 and TRBJ2-7; D perhaps matches TRBD2 (5 bases). Germline V CDR1 and CDR2: MGHRA, YSYEKL. The V gene lost 6 bases and the J gene lost 7 bases, with 13 bases spanning the gap. The CDR3 consists of 12 residues. The DNA of the CDR3 is TGCGCCAGCAGGGGCCTCAGAGGGGAGCAGTACTTC. It translates to CASRGLRGEQYF.

V and J are TRBV29-1 and TRBJ1-1; D not resolved. The CDR3 contains 11 residues. Trimming cost V 6 bases and J 9 bases, with 14 bases left between them. Germline V gene lookup returns CDR1 SQVTM and CDR2 ANQGSEA. The CDR3 DNA follows: TGCAGCGTCGAACGGAGGACCCAAGCTTTCTTT. Its protein is CSVERRTQAFF. The variable domain in full, completed from reference TRBV29-1 and TRBJ1-1, reads SAVISQKPSRDICQRGTSLTIQCQVDSQVTMMFWYRQQPGQSLTLIATANQGSEATYESGFVIDKFPISRPNLTFSTLTVSNMSPEDSSIYLCSVERRTQAFFGQGTRLTVV.